Presented here are 13 T cell receptor beta chains from one specimen sequenced in a study of breast tumors, draining lymph nodes, adjacent tissues. TCRdb reprocessed the multiplex PCR reads via MiXCR and lists one record per CDR3 protein. The profile shows about 89,000 distinct CDR3 sequences, approximately 29% of them singletons. Breast cancer patients provided tissue from their axillary draining lymph nodes. The source material was axillary lymph node tissue. The receptors here all came from a female donor with breast cancer. Some clones in this sample may be carry-over from other donors' samples.

Here the CDR3 DNA reads TGTGCCAGCAGTGAGGGACAGGGGACCTATGGCTACACCTTC. Residues: CASSEGQGTYGYTF. The genes are TRBV2 and TRBJ1-2, with 10 bases aligning to TRBD1. CDR1 and CDR2 from the germline V gene are SNHLY and FYNNEI. Trimming at V came to 3 bases and at J to 4 bases, leaving 2 bases not matched to a gene. The CDR3 length is 14 residues.

The chain uses TRBV10-2 and TRBJ2-7; 8 nucleotides agree with TRBD2. Germline V gives CDR1 WSHSY, CDR2 SAAADI. This CDR3 region has 14 residues. The ends lost 4 bases at V and 3 bases at J; junction bases unmatched: 5. CDR3 DNA sequence: TGCGCCAGCAGTGTAGTAGCGGGAATCTACGAGCAGTACTTC. Its translation is CASSVVAGIYEQYF.

This clonotype was counted a few times. A much larger clone sits a single nucleotide away, making a read error possible. The CDR3 does not close with the conserved phenylalanine or tryptophan, likely indicating a read error. This chain uses TRBV19 with TRBJ2-5, with D uncertain. Trimming removed 4 bases at V and 1 base at J, with 16 bases between. CDR1 is LNHDA and CDR2 is SQIVND in the germline V gene (reference sequence). This CDR3 has 16 amino acids. The CDR3 region is CASSSSGLAGQETQYS. DNA for the CDR3: TGTGCCAGTAGTAGTTCCGGGCTCGCTGGCCAAGAGACCCAGTACTCC.

This clonotype was counted ten times or more. CDR3 sequence: CASSLISGSTGELFF. DNA for the CDR3: TGCGCCAGCAGCTTGATTAGCGGGAGTACCGGGGAGCTGTTTTTT. The chain has TRBV5-1 and TRBJ2-2; 9 nucleotides match TRBD2. The CDR3 extends over 15 amino acids. Germline trimming cut 1 base from V and 5 bases from J; bases unmatched to any gene: 3. Germline V gives CDR1 SGHRS, CDR2 YFSETQ.

At least ten counts were recorded for this clonotype. The rearrangement uses TRBV29-1 and TRBJ2-5; perhaps TRBD1 as D (5 bases). V was cut by 4 bases and J by 1 base, with 16 bases left in between. The CDR3 is made up of 15 amino acids. Germline CDR1 is SQVTM and CDR2 is ANQGSEA. CDR3 region: CSVGRRQSLQETQYF. CDR3 in DNA: TGCAGCGTTGGGAGACGACAGAGCCTCCAAGAGACCCAGTACTTC. Combining the CDR3 with reference TRBV29-1 and TRBJ2-5 gives the whole variable domain SAVISQKPSRDICQRGTSLTIQCQVDSQVTMMFWYRQQPGQSLTLIATANQGSEATYESGFVIDKFPISRPNLTFSTLTVSNMSPEDSSIYLCSVGRRQSLQETQYFGPGTRLLVL.

In this sample, this clonotype turned up many times. The CDR3 region is CSVAGVRDQPQHF. The CDR3 nucleotides are TGCAGCGTTGCAGGGGTACGGGATCAGCCCCAGCATTTT. The chain is built from TRBV29-1 and TRBJ1-5, with TRBD1 as a possible D gene (6 bases). Between the trimmed V and J ends, which lost 4 bases and 5 bases, there was a span of 12 bases. The CDR3 consists of 13 residues. From germline, CDR1 is SQVTM and CDR2 ANQGSEA.

Ten or more counts support this clonotype. V is TRBV6-6 and J is TRBJ1-5, with 8 bases aligning to TRBD1. Germline CDR1 reads MNHNY; CDR2 reads SVGAGI (reference sequence). CDR3 length: 15 amino acids. V trimming: 5 bases; J trimming: 4 bases; junction bases outside the gene matches: 7. CDR3 DNA sequence: TGTGCCAGCAGTAACCGGGGACAGGTTAATCAGCCCCAGCATTTT. Amino acid sequence: CASSNRGQVNQPQHF.

This clonotype was seen at least ten times. V usage is TRBV7-3 and J usage is TRBJ2-5; 9 bases align to TRBD2. In germline, CDR1 is SGHTA, CDR2 FQGTGA. V shed 3 bases, J shed 4 bases, and the junction held 6 bases outside the gene matches. This CDR3 region has 15 residues. The CDR3 region has the DNA TGTGCCAGCAGCTTGAAGCGGGGGGTAGGAGAGACCCAGTACTTC. Its protein product is CASSLKRGVGETQYF.

This clonotype was picked up many times. This chain connects TRBV6-1 to TRBJ2-7; D call uncertain. The CDR3 consists of 15 residues. Between the trimmed V and J ends, which lost 2 bases and 4 bases, there was a span of 15 bases. The germline V gene encodes CDR1 MNHNS and CDR2 SASEGT. The CDR3 loop is CASSEWGSAEYEQYF. The DNA of the CDR3 is TGTGCCAGCAGTGAATGGGGATCTGCCGAATACGAGCAGTACTTC.

This clonotype was counted ten times or more. The rearrangement uses TRBV4-3 and TRBJ2-7; a possible D gene is TRBD2 (6 bases). Per germline, CDR1 LGHNA and CDR2 YSLEER. Trimming took off 8 bases at V and 3 bases at J, with 20 bases between the two ends. CDR3 size: 15 residues. The CDR3 sequence is CASRPDAGSHYEQYF. The DNA of the CDR3 is TGCGCCAGCCGCCCCGATGCGGGATCACACTACGAGCAGTACTTC.

This clonotype has a count of ten or more. One junction end disagrees with the germline gene, perhaps due to a read error. This chain links TRBV3-1 with TRBJ1-2; maybe TRBD1 (5 bases). The length of the CDR3 is 11 residues. The germline V gene encodes CDR1 LGHDT and CDR2 YNNKEL (reference sequence). The CDR3 region is CASSQGPGRNF. Here the CDR3 DNA reads TGTGCCAGCAGCCAGGGGCCGGGTCGAAACTTC.

A remark on this clonotype: A much larger clone lies a single base off, so this may be a read error. The chain recombines TRBV6-1 with TRBJ2-1; the D gene could be TRBD1 or TRBD2 (7 bases each). The CDR3 spans 15 residues. The ends were cut back, 5 bases at V and 4 bases at J, with 15 bases in the middle. Germline assignment: CDR1 MNHNS and CDR2 SASEGT. The CDR3 region is CASSHRQGLYNEQFF. As DNA, the CDR3 is TGTGCCAGCAGTCATAGACAGGGACTATACAATGAGCAGTTCTTC.

The J gene is TRBJ2-1, the V gene TRBV6-2 or TRBV6-3; TRBD2 aligns across 13 bases. Per germline, CDR1 MNHEY and CDR2 SVGEGT. This CDR3 spans 19 amino acids. The junction had 13 bases not matched to a gene; V was cut back by 8 bases and J by 0 bases. CDR3 region: CASFPPGLAGWSSYNEQFF. As DNA, the CDR3 is TGTGCCAGCTTCCCTCCGGGACTAGCGGGATGGAGCTCCTACAATGAGCAGTTCTTC.